Each of the 15 T cell receptor beta chains below was sequenced from the same sample in a study of OX40 agonist ivuxolimab in advanced cancers. The repertoire was sequenced with immunoSEQ multiplex PCR; TCRdb's copy has only in-frame clones and lacks some. The sample carries around 18,000 clones, about 80% recorded once. Sequencing was performed on CD4+ or CD8+ T cells sorted from blood, taken in a trial of the OX40 agonist ivuxolimab. These TCRs come from an adult with an advanced solid tumor such as melanoma, head and neck, liver or kidney cancer.

V and J are TRBV6-5 and TRBJ1-1; no reliable D call. CDR1 is MNHEY and CDR2 is SVGAGI in the germline V gene. The CDR3 is 14 residues long. V gave up 6 bases and J gave up 1 base, with 12 bases separating them. CDR3 sequence reads: CASRSLGKNTEAFF. CDR3 sequence (DNA): TGTGCCAGCAGGAGCCTAGGGAAGAACACTGAAGCTTTCTTT.

The rearrangement joins TRBV28 to TRBJ2-7; D may be TRBD1 (5 bases). Germline assignment: CDR1 MDHEN and CDR2 SYDVKM. Trimming removed 2 bases at V and 1 base at J, with 12 bases between. The CDR3 extends over 15 amino acids. The CDR3 here is CASSLESRASYEQYF. In nucleotides, the CDR3 is TGTGCCAGCAGTTTAGAGTCCAGGGCATCCTACGAGCAGTACTTC.

The chain uses TRBV14 and TRBJ1-3; 9 bases agree with TRBD1. The CDR3 has 16 residues. Unmatched junction bases numbered 3, after V lost 1 base and J lost 2 bases. The germline CDR1 and CDR2 sequences are SGHDN and FVKESK. Here the CDR3 DNA reads TGTGCCAGCAGCCAAGGGGGGACAGGGCCTGGAAACACCATATATTTT. It is translated as CASSQGGTGPGNTIYF. The full variable domain, its missing parts supplied by reference TRBV14 and TRBJ1-3, is EAGVTQFPSHSVIEKGQTVTLRCDPISGHDNLYWYRRVMGKEIKFLLHFVKESKQDESGMPNNRFLAERTGGTYSTLKVQPAELEDSGVYFCASSQGGTGPGNTIYFGEGSWLTVV.

This clone was picked up one time. The rearrangement uses TRBV28 and TRBJ1-2; a possible D gene is TRBD1 (5 bases). The CDR3 runs to 14 residues. V lost 2 bases and J lost 8, with 15 bases in between. Germline CDR1 reads MDHEN; CDR2 reads SYDVKM. CDR3 protein: CASSLVRDPGGYTF. CDR3 DNA sequence: TGTGCCAGCAGTTTAGTCAGGGATCCTGGGGGCTACACCTTC.

The chain has TRBV7-3 and TRBJ1-2; D is unclear. Germline assignment: CDR1 SGHTA and CDR2 FQGTGA. V lost 2 bases and J lost 7, with 8 bases in between. This CDR3 is 12 amino acids long. The CDR3 protein is CASSLRGGGYTF. The CDR3, as DNA: TGTGCCAGCAGCTTACGGGGTGGTGGCTACACCTTC. Combining the CDR3 with reference TRBV7-3 and TRBJ1-2 gives the whole variable domain GAGVSQTPSNKVTEKGKYVELRCDPISGHTALYWYRQSLGQGPEFLIYFQGTGAADDSGLPNDRFFAVRPEGSVSTLKIQRTERGDSAVYLCASSLRGGGYTFGSGTRLTVV.

This chain connects TRBV7-9 to TRBJ2-1; 8 nucleotides align to TRBD2. J gave up 7 bases and V 5 bases, and 13 bases lay outside the gene matches. This CDR3 has 16 residues. CDR1 SEHNR and CDR2 FQNEAQ come from the germline V gene (reference sequence). DNA of the CDR3: TGTGCCAGCAGCGATGAGTCAAGCGGGGGTTTGAATGAGCAGTTCTTC. Protein: CASSDESSGGLNEQFF.

This chain links TRBV6-5 with TRBJ1-4; possibly TRBD1 for D (6 bases). The CDR3 runs 15 residues. Germline CDR1 and CDR2: MNHEY and SVGAGI. V lost 3 bases and J 5 bases, leaving 13 bases between the germline ends. CDR3 region: CASSYTGAVNEKLFF. The CDR3 nucleotides are TGTGCCAGCAGTTATACGGGGGCCGTAAATGAAAAACTGTTTTTT.

The DNA of the CDR3 is TGCAGCGTTGAAGACGCAGGGGGCAGGGAGACCCAGTACTTC. Its protein is CSVEDAGGRETQYF. The chain is built from TRBV29-1 and TRBJ2-5; 8 bases are shared with TRBD1. V trimming: 0 bases; J trimming: 5 bases; junction bases outside the gene matches: 5. The CDR3 runs to 14 residues. Germline CDR1 SQVTM, CDR2 ANQGSEA.

This chain uses TRBV7-2 with TRBJ2-3; 11 bases agree with TRBD2. The CDR3 contains 17 residues. Germline V CDR1 and CDR2: SGHTA, FQGNSA. With V trimmed by 4 bases and J by 3 bases, 9 bases remained unmatched. CDR3 amino acids: CASSSRLAGILTDTQYF. Here the CDR3 DNA reads TGTGCCAGCAGCTCCCGACTAGCGGGGATTCTAACAGATACGCAGTATTTT.

This chain connects TRBV30 to TRBJ1-2; D not resolved. This CDR3 is 11 amino acids long. CDR1 and CDR2 (germline): GTSNPN, SVGIG (reference sequence). V lost 0 bases, J lost 7 bases, and 6 bases lay in between. The CDR3 DNA reads TGTGCCTGGAGTGTACTGGGTGGCTACACCTTC. This codes for CAWSVLGGYTF.

The CDR3 DNA follows: TGTGCCACCAGCGATCCCCGGCGCAATCAGCCCCAGCATTTT. Translating gives CATSDPRRNQPQHF. The V gene is TRBV15, the J gene TRBJ1-5; the D is unclear. The V end lost 5 bases, the J end lost 2 bases, and 10 bases lay between the germline ends. CDR1 and CDR2 (germline): LNHNV, YYDKDF (reference sequence). This CDR3 region has 14 residues.

The gene calls are TRBV28 and TRBJ1-5, with D unclear. Trimming removed 4 bases from V and 7 bases from J, with 14 bases in between. There are 14 residues in the CDR3. The V gene's germline CDR1 is MDHEN and CDR2 SYDVKM. CDR3 residues: CASSYYRTGQPQHF. The DNA for the CDR3 is TGTGCCAGCAGTTATTACAGAACGGGGCAGCCCCAGCATTTT.

The chain carries TRBV5-1 and TRBJ2-3; D is unresolved. V gave up 7 bases and J gave up 2 bases, with 17 bases separating them. The CDR3 consists of 15 residues. CDR1 is SGHRS, CDR2 YFSETQ, per germline. The CDR3 nucleotides read TGCGCCAGCGCAAGGATCCCGGCGTCCACAGATACGCAGTATTTT. This codes for CASARIPASTDTQYF.

The V and J genes are TRBV28 and TRBJ1-4, with D perhaps TRBD1 (5 bases). Germline V CDR1 and CDR2: MDHEN, SYDVKM. CDR3 size: 16 residues. V was trimmed by 6 bases and J by 4 bases, leaving 18 bases between them. CDR3 amino acids: CASSQTLDSNNEKLFF. The CDR3 DNA reads as TGTGCCAGCAGCCAAACCCTCGACAGCAATAATGAAAAACTGTTTTTT.

The chain has TRBV6-1 and TRBJ2-7; D gene unclear. This CDR3 is 13 amino acids long. V was cut by 3 bases and J by 5 bases, with 11 bases left in between. Looked up from germline, CDR1 is MNHNS and CDR2 is SASEGT. The CDR3 sequence: CASSEGWMDEQYF. CDR3 sequence (DNA): TGTGCCAGCAGTGAGGGGTGGATGGACGAGCAGTACTTC.